This T cell receptor (beta chain) was obtained from a study of blood T cells in healthy people across ages. Extractions gave at least 6 micrograms of total RNA per sample. Then a second PCR, running about 6 to 11 cycles, was carried out with a sample-barcoded 5' primer and a J-beta primer mix. MiXCR was run by TCRdb on the 5' RACE reads, yielding one entry per CDR3 protein. The table records fewer than 2,000,000 distinct CDR3 sequences, approximately 39% of them present only once. The CDR3 length is 13 residues. The V end lost 2 bases, the J end lost 6 bases, and 11 bases lay between the germline ends.

The V and J genes are TRBV12-3 or TRBV12-4 and TRBJ2-7, with D uncertain. The source is a human donor in good health. Material: blood. The CDR3, as DNA: TGTGCCAGCAGTTTATCCCTGCTATCCGAGCAGTACTTC. Protein product: CASSLSLLSEQYF.